One and the same sample provided the 4 T cell receptor beta chains below, sequenced in a study of lymphopenia after photon versus proton radiotherapy. Using immunoSEQ multiplex PCR, the repertoire was profiled, and TCRdb retains in-frame clones only, with some absent. The repertoire has 50,000 to 60,000 clones, under 95% of them found once; the top ten carry under 20%. Sequenced here: peripheral blood, sampled from a patient treated with photon-based radiotherapy. These receptors all come from a woman aged 40 to 50 with cholangiocarcinoma.

The J gene is TRBJ1-2, the V gene TRBV4-2; 8 bases line up with TRBD1. V trimming: 1 base; J trimming: 4 bases; junction bases outside the gene matches: 8. Germline V CDR1 and CDR2: LGHNA, YNFKEQ. The CDR3 is 16 residues long. CDR3 in DNA: TGTGCCAGCAGCCAAGTCGGACAGGGAAAAGGCTATGGCTACACCTTC. Translated: CASSQVGQGKGYGYTF.

DNA of the CDR3: TGTGCCAGCAGTCGGGGGAAGGAGACCCAGTACTTC. Translating gives CASSRGKETQYF. V and J are TRBV25-1 and TRBJ2-5, with a tentative D call TRBD2 (6 bases). Trimming pared 5 bases from V and 5 bases from J, leaving 9 bases between. From germline, CDR1 is MGHDK and CDR2 SYGVNS. The CDR3 sequence is 12 residues long.

The rearrangement joins TRBV5-4 to TRBJ1-4, with TRBD1 identical over 9 bases. Germline V CDR1 and CDR2: SGHNT, YYREEE (reference sequence). The trim removed 3 bases at V and 7 bases at J, leaving 7 bases unmatched. This CDR3 comprises 15 residues. The CDR3 loop reads CASSSEDRGGEKLFF. The DNA for the CDR3 is TGTGCCAGCAGCTCCGAGGACAGGGGAGGTGAAAAACTGTTTTTT.

This chain joins TRBV10-3 and TRBJ1-2; D is unresolved. The germline V gene has CDR1 ENHRY and CDR2 SYGVKD. The CDR3 is 12 residues long. V gave up 4 bases and J gave up 4 bases, with 7 bases separating them. Here the CDR3 DNA reads TGTGCCATCAGTGGGGGAGGCTATGGCTACACCTTC. Translated, it gives CAISGGGYGYTF.